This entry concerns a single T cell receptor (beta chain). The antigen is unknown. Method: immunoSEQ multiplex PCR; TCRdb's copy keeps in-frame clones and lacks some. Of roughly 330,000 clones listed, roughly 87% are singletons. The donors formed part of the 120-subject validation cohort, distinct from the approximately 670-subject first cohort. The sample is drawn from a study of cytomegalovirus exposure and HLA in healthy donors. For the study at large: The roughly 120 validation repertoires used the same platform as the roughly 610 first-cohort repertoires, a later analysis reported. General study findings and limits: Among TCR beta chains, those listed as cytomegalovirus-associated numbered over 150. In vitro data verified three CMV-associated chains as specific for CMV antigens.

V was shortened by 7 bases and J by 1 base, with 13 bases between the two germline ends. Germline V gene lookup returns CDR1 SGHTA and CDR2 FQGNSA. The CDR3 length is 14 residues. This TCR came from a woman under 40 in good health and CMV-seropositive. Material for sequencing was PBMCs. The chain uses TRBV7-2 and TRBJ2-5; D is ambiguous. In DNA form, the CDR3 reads TGTGCCAGCATACTCCGTCTACCCCAAGAGACCCAGTACTTC. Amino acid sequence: CASILRLPQETQYF.